The T cell receptor (beta chain) under discussion was sequenced for a study of blood T cell repertoires in COVID-19. Overall study: Italy, Spain and the United States were the sources of the convalescent and acute COVID-19 samples. Sources were T cells, B-cell-depleted T cells, or PBMCs; the material itself was cDNA or gDNA.

Original data processing: Amplification from reference gene primers served as the basis for estimated nucleated cell counts. This table comes from immunoSEQ multiplex PCR, and its TCRdb copy is limited to in-frame clones, with some not included. D and trimming were read from the DNA, whereas the V and J calls and clone size are those reported in that table. The sample lists more than 95,000 clones; approximately 82% were seen once. Germline CDR1 reads LNHDA; CDR2 reads SQIVND (reference sequence). V was pared by 4 bases and J by 6 bases, with 12 bases between. The CDR3 runs to 14 residues. The source is a woman of 80 years or more with acute or convalescent COVID-19. Specimen: peripheral blood. This sequence joins TRBV19 and TRBJ2-2; D remains unclear. CDR3 protein: CASSTLLAPGELFF. The CDR3 coding sequence is TGTGCCAGTAGTACCTTGTTGGCTCCCGGGGAGCTGTTTTTT.